These 21 T cell receptor beta chains originate from one sample sequenced in a study of early T cells in non-severe SARS-CoV-2 infection. TCRdb passed the 5' RACE reads through MiXCR, listing each CDR3 protein once. The top ten clones hold roughly 10% of a sample with about 59,000 distinct CDR3 sequences, approximately 13% of them seen once. The sequenced sample was whole blood, obtained at baseline. Source of these receptors: an adult who was a healthcare worker with PCR-confirmed SARS-CoV-2 infection or an uninfected control (not recorded which).

The rearrangement uses TRBV11-3 and TRBJ2-7; 9 bases are shared with TRBD1. The CDR3 is made up of 14 amino acids. From germline, CDR1 is SGHNT and CDR2 YENEEA. V lost 7 bases and J lost 6; bases outside the gene matches: 10. CDR3 in amino acids: CASTQGQGKGEQYF. For the CDR3, the DNA is TGTGCCAGCACCCAAGGACAGGGGAAGGGCGAGCAGTACTTC.

This clonotype was observed a handful of times. The chain has TRBV7-2 and TRBJ2-7; 7 bases map to TRBD2. The CDR3 contains 14 residues. The V and J ends lost 1 base and 6 bases, in that order; junction bases with no gene match: 6. CDR1 and CDR2 (germline): SGHTA, FQGNSA. As DNA, the CDR3 is TGTGCCAGCAGCTTAGAGCGGGGTCCCTCCGAGCAGTACTTC. This sequence encodes CASSLERGPSEQYF.

This clonotype showed up just a few times. The chain employs TRBV5-5 and TRBJ2-3; 8 bases align to TRBD2. CDR3 length: 16 residues. In germline, CDR1 is SGHKS, CDR2 YYEKEE (reference sequence). The ends lost 3 bases at V and 1 base at J; junction bases unmatched: 7. In nucleotides, the CDR3 is TGTGCCAGCAGCTCCTTTAGCGGGATCGGCACAGATACGCAGTATTTT. This gives the protein CASSSFSGIGTDTQYF.

This clonotype was seen many times. The chain combines TRBV2 with TRBJ2-7, with D perhaps TRBD1 (6 bases). V lost 7 bases and J 0 bases, leaving 13 bases between the germline ends. Germline V gene sequence: CDR1 SNHLY, CDR2 FYNNEI. The CDR3 covers 14 residues. CDR3 in DNA: TGTGCCAGCAAGGAACAGGGTTTCTCCTACGAGCAGTACTTC. It specifies CASKEQGFSYEQYF.

This clonotype occurred many times. CDR3 protein: CASSKRGMAQMNTEAFF. For the CDR3, the DNA is TGTGCCAGCAGCAAAAGGGGGATGGCCCAAATGAACACTGAAGCTTTCTTT. The chain couples TRBV21-1 to TRBJ1-1. TRBV21-1 is a documented pseudogene. CDR3 size: 17 residues.

The CDR3 is CASSYPGTGSQDTQYF. CDR3 nucleotides: TGTGCCAGCAGTTACCCAGGGACAGGTTCACAAGATACGCAGTATTTT. The chain couples TRBV6-6 to TRBJ2-3, with TRBD1 matching over 8 bases. Germline CDR1 reads MNHNY; CDR2 reads SVGAGI (reference sequence). The CDR3 is 16 residues long. Germline trimming cut 2 bases from V and 5 bases from J; bases unmatched to any gene: 9.

This clonotype was observed at least ten times. The chain couples TRBV4-3 to TRBJ2-3, with TRBD2 matching 8 bases. Germline V gene lookup returns CDR1 LGHNA and CDR2 YSLEER. Germline trimming cut 0 bases from V and 4 bases from J; bases unmatched to any gene: 6. The CDR3 covers 16 residues. CDR3: CASSQDSSGRADTQYF. For the CDR3, the DNA is TGCGCCAGCAGCCAAGATTCTAGCGGGCGGGCAGATACGCAGTATTTT.

This clonotype was seen a few times. The chain employs TRBV11-2 and TRBJ2-3; 8 bases match TRBD2. The CDR3 is 13 amino acids. With 5 bases clipped from V and 13 bases from J, the junction kept 11 bases outside the gene matches. CDR1 is SGHAT, CDR2 FQNNGV, per germline. CDR3 in amino acids: CASSKLADKGEYF. In DNA, the CDR3 is TGTGCCAGCAGCAAACTAGCGGATAAAGGGGAGTATTTT.

This clonotype was counted a few times. V is TRBV6-5 and J is TRBJ2-7; TRBD1 agrees at 9 bases. Germline values: CDR1 MNHEY, CDR2 SVGAGI. This CDR3 spans 14 amino acids. V lost 6 bases, J lost 6 bases, and 9 bases stayed unmatched. The CDR3 here is CASRRDREASEQYF. In DNA, the CDR3 is TGTGCCAGCAGACGGGACAGGGAAGCCTCCGAGCAGTACTTC.

The chain recombines TRBV9 with TRBJ2-1, with 9 nucleotides matching TRBD2. CDR1 is SGDLS, CDR2 YYNGEE, per germline. This CDR3 has 17 amino acids. With 0 bases clipped from V and 5 bases from J, the junction kept 9 bases outside the gene matches. CDR3 sequence reads: CASSVEGAGGPHNEQFF. Here the CDR3 DNA reads TGTGCCAGCAGCGTAGAGGGGGCGGGAGGGCCCCACAATGAGCAGTTCTTC.

This clonotype was detected a few times. The chain joins TRBV12-3 or TRBV12-4 to TRBJ2-7; D is unclear. The V and J ends lost 1 base and 3 bases respectively, with 7 bases between them. The CDR3 is made up of 13 amino acids. For the CDR3, the DNA is TGTGCCAGCAGTTTAGGCCGGAACTACGAGCAGTACTTC. This codes for CASSLGRNYEQYF.

This clonotype has a handful of counts. V gene TRBV6-5 combines with J gene TRBJ2-1; either TRBD1 or TRBD2 may fit D (5 bases each). CDR1 and CDR2 from the germline V gene are MNHEY and SVGAGI. V lost 8 bases and J 6 bases, leaving 17 bases between the germline ends. This CDR3 has 14 amino acids. In DNA, the CDR3 is TGTGCCAGCTCCCTGAGGGGCCAAATCAATGAGCAGTTCTTC. Its protein product is CASSLRGQINEQFF.

V usage is TRBV7-9 and J usage is TRBJ2-3; unclear D gene. CDR3 length: 12 residues. Germline V gives CDR1 SEHNR, CDR2 FQNEAQ (reference sequence). With 7 bases removed from V and 2 bases from J, the gap between germline ends came to 7 bases. This CDR3 is CASTTYTDTQYF. The DNA for the CDR3 is TGTGCCAGCACCACTTACACAGATACGCAGTATTTT.

This clonotype was counted only a few times. V is TRBV9 and J is TRBJ2-3, with 7 bases fitting TRBD1. CDR1 is SGDLS and CDR2 is YYNGEE in the germline V gene. The CDR3 consists of 15 residues. V gave up 3 bases and J gave up 2 bases; unmatched junction bases: 6. In DNA form, the CDR3 reads TGTGCCAGCAGCGCAATACAGGGGATCACAGATACGCAGTATTTT. It yields the protein CASSAIQGITDTQYF. The full variable domain, completed using reference TRBV9 and TRBJ2-3, is DSGVTQTPKHLITATGQRVTLRCSPRSGDLSVYWYQQSLDQGLQFLIQYYNGEERAKGNILERFSAQQFPDLHSELNLSSLELGDSALYFCASSAIQGITDTQYFGPGTRLTVL.

The chain couples TRBV24-1 to TRBJ2-5; 7 bases fit TRBD1. The CDR3 runs 12 residues. Germline assignment: CDR1 KGHDR and CDR2 SFDVKD. J was trimmed by 3 bases and V by 9 bases; bases with no gene match: 3. CDR3 residues: CATRDRKETQYF. DNA of the CDR3: TGTGCCACCCGGGACAGAAAAGAGACCCAGTACTTC.

This chain joins TRBV15 and TRBJ2-3; 8 bases line up with TRBD2. The CDR3 length is 16 residues. The V and J ends lost 0 bases and 2 bases, in that order; junction bases with no gene match: 4. Germline lookup yields CDR1 LNHNV and CDR2 YYDKDF (reference sequence). The CDR3 bases are TGTGCCACCAGCAGAGATTGGCGGGGGGTCACAGATACGCAGTATTTT. Amino acids: CATSRDWRGVTDTQYF.

The chain employs TRBV5-6 and TRBJ1-3; D gene unclear. CDR3 length: 13 amino acids. The V end lost 8 bases, the J end lost 0 bases, and 9 bases lay between the germline ends. Germline values: CDR1 SGHDT, CDR2 YYEEEE. CDR3 protein: CASQQLSGNTIYF. CDR3 coding DNA: TGTGCCAGTCAACAGCTCTCTGGAAACACCATATATTTT.

The chain uses TRBV2 and TRBJ2-1; a weak D match, TRBD2 (6 bases). This CDR3 has 15 amino acids. V gave up 6 bases and J gave up 7 bases, with 19 bases separating them. Germline V gene data show CDR1 as SNHLY and CDR2 as FYNNEI. The CDR3 reads CASSGSTDLSNEQFF. The CDR3 DNA follows: TGTGCCAGCAGCGGGAGTACGGACCTCTCGAATGAGCAGTTCTTC.

The chain combines TRBV28 with TRBJ2-7; tentative D call: TRBD2 (5 bases). The length of the CDR3 is 13 residues. In germline, CDR1 is MDHEN, CDR2 SYDVKM. The V gene lost 3 bases and the J gene lost 6 bases, with 12 bases spanning the gap. The CDR3 DNA is TGTGCCAGCAGTTTTAGCGTCGCTGTCGAGCAGTACTTC. This translates into CASSFSVAVEQYF. Full variable domain (remainder filled in from reference TRBV28 and TRBJ2-7): DVKVTQSSRYLVKRTGEKVFLECVQDMDHENMFWYRQDPGLGLRLIYFSYDVKMKEKGDIPEGYSVSREKKERFSLILESASTNQTSMYLCASSFSVAVEQYFGPGTRLTVT.

The rearrangement joins TRBV6-5 to TRBJ1-1; a possible D gene is TRBD1 (6 bases). Trimming pared 6 bases from V and 11 bases from J, leaving 19 bases between. In germline, CDR1 is MNHEY, CDR2 SVGAGI. The CDR3 has 13 amino acids. CDR3 loop: CASRRTDREVAFF. CDR3 sequence (DNA): TGTGCCAGCAGAAGGACAGACCGCGAGGTTGCTTTCTTT.

The CDR3 loop reads CASNEGWTGGYEQYF. In DNA, the CDR3 is TGCGCCAGCAACGAGGGGTGGACAGGGGGCTACGAGCAGTACTTC. This chain links TRBV10-2 with TRBJ2-7; 10 bases match TRBD1. Germline assignment: CDR1 WSHSY and CDR2 SAAADI. V gave up 7 bases and J gave up 3 bases; unmatched junction bases: 9. This CDR3 has 15 amino acids.